This record covers a single T cell receptor beta chain. Its target is unknown. The record originates from a study of cytomegalovirus exposure and HLA in healthy donors. In the PCR, 60 Vbeta and 13 Jbeta primers were used. The protocol was immunoSEQ multiplex PCR, while the TCRdb copy is restricted to in-frame clones and leaves out a portion. The sample shows 130,000 to 150,000 clones, 60% to 85% of them seen only once. Per the germline V gene, CDR1 is MDHEN and CDR2 is SYDVKM. Trimming cost V 7 bases and J 1 base; bases outside gene matches: 9. The CDR3 is made up of 16 amino acids. Study-wide results and caveats: Productive rates of about 90% or about 30% were seen for most TCR beta V segments in an earlier analysis. From TCR beta sequences, most subjects' HLA-A and HLA-B alleles were reportedly predicted accurately. Over 15,000 TCR beta sequences were associated with HLA alleles at 0.05 false discovery rate in a later analysis. Overall, 164 TCR beta chains were annotated as cytomegalovirus-associated.

The specimen sequenced was PBMCs. The rearrangement joins TRBV28 to TRBJ2-5; TRBD2 agrees at 10 bases. The TCR sequence derives from a man in his forties or fifties in good health and CMV-seropositive. The CDR3 nucleotides are TGTGCCAGCACTCTTGCGGCTAGCGGGAGCCAAGAGACCCAGTACTTC. Translating gives CASTLAASGSQETQYF.